What follows describes a single T cell receptor (beta chain). Its antigen target is currently unknown. Base qualities are not provided; no much larger clone lies one nucleotide away. Per the germline V gene (reference sequence), MNHNY is the CDR1 and SVGAGI is the CDR2. CDR3 length: 15 amino acids, cysteine to phenylalanine. The CDR3 DNA has 45 bases and is translated from base 1. V gives up 2 bases and J gives up 0 bases, and the segment between their germline ends measures 8 bases. The entire isolated RNA was reverse transcribed using the High Capacity cDNA Reverse Transcription Kit, and thus expressed TCRB transcripts were sequenced. Deep immunoSEQ sequencing was performed on naive, central memory and regulatory T cell samples, with an average of about 4 million total reads per sample. Sorted cells were lysed in RLT buffer, and RNA was extracted using DNase-treated RNeasy Micro or Mini kits according to cell number. Each cell subset was processed separately to prevent cross-contamination, with patient and healthy donor samples processed together. Using the immunoSEQ multiplex PCR, TCRB sequences were amplified from cDNA into 87-bp fragments spanning the CDR3 region. Amplicons were sequenced on the Illumina HiSeq platform. For the original study's pipeline: PCR bias was computationally corrected using synthetic template baselines, reads within Hamming distance 2 were collapsed, and singletons that could not be merged were discarded. Reads were aligned to IMGT to assign V, D and J genes, CDR3 length, and insertions or deletions at six rearrangement sites. Within each subset, clonotype counts were normalized to the number of sorted cells before true diversity and Gini coefficients were calculated with the tcR R package. The overlap coefficient, calculated on TCRB nucleotide sequences, was used to measure repertoire sharing. Out-of-frame TCRB sequences from naive cells were analyzed to stand in for the pre-selection repertoire. TCRdb's version of the immuneACCESS table is confined to in-frame rearrangements and falls short of the full clone set. An unresolved V gene accounts for under half of the shortfall where checked; the remainder is of unknown origin. That table gives V, J and clone size, and the DNA gave D and trimming. This sample comprises around 280,000 clones, over 12% of them detected only once. The ten most abundant clones make up less than 0.02% of the sample.

Each donor gave one peripheral blood draw, averaging roughly 100 mL, which was collected into heparinised tubes. Using a panel that included CD45RO, CCR7, CD25, CD127, CD95 and CD27, naive, central memory, regulatory and stem cell-like memory CD4+ T cells were sorted on a BD FACSAria II. All sorted populations exceeded 95% purity. PBMCs were isolated right away by Lymphoprep density gradient centrifugation and were stained directly, without culture. Samples were stained and sorted in pairs, with one healthy donor and one patient per experiment, so that batch effects were minimized. The sample belongs to a study of beta chain features in type 1 diabetes (dated by TCRdb to the late 2010s). With respect to the entire study: Mean age, gender distribution, total cell number and subset yield were not different between patients and healthy donors. A total of roughly 100,000,000 sorted cells were examined across all samples, and the number of cells per subset was strongly correlated with RNA yield. The study compared TCRB repertoires of sorted circulating CD4+ T cell subsets between recently diagnosed type 1 diabetes patients and matched healthy donors. Naive and central memory subsets were obtained from all 30 or so donors, but regulatory and stem cell-like memory subsets were isolated from only 8 patients and roughly 8 healthy donors. Broader findings and caveats from the paper: The naive, central memory and regulatory TCRB repertoires appeared to resemble one another more closely among patients than among healthy donors. Shorter templates might have been favored by PCR, but patient and control samples were amplified and corrected together, so both groups would have been affected equally by any skew. Because the HLA sub-analyses included only small numbers of individuals, any influence of HLA type on TCRB rearrangement was left unresolved. Type 1 diabetes patients showed a moderate but significant shortening of TCRB CDR3 length in all four CD4+ subsets. Sequencing cDNA rather than genomic DNA could over-represent highly expressing activated cells, although activation and CD3 levels did not differ between groups. Patients with type 1 diabetes made fewer insertions and deleted more nucleotides at VDJ recombination sites, implying thymic rearrangement abnormalities.

In this chain, TRBV6-6 is recombined with TRBJ1-3; the D gene is not confidently resolved. Input material: naive CD4+ T cells from blood. In the paper's terms, the cell subset or site label means: true naive CD4+ T cells. The sequence was obtained from a young man with type 1 diabetes. The CDR3 region reads CASSYGRVSGNTIYF. In nucleotides, the sequence is TGTGCCAGCAGTTACGGCCGGGTCTCTGGAAACACCATATATTTT.